The source of this T cell receptor (beta chain) is a study of blood T cells in healthy people across ages. Study-level findings and limits: The diversity estimates, figures obtained from one million T cells, were considered underestimates. There was no known CMV status for donors, so expanded clonotype changes were possibly confounded.

As regards this clonotype: Its target is not known.

There are 15 residues in the CDR3. The germline V gene has CDR1 SGDLS and CDR2 YYNGEE. V lost 3 bases and J lost 3, with 13 bases in between. For the second PCR, which ran for roughly 7 to 11 cycles, a sample-barcoded 5' primer and a J-beta primer mix were used. Researchers report that a template-switch adaptor with 12 random nucleotides tagged each cDNA molecule. Every sample gave at least 3 million paired-end reads containing CDR3. TCRdb redid the calling of the 5' RACE reads with MiXCR, one entry per CDR3 protein. The sample records about 600,000 distinct CDR3 sequences, more than 45% being singletons.

The specimen sequenced was blood. The TCR comes from a man at least 80 years old in good health. The gene calls are TRBV9 and TRBJ1-5; TRBD1 is a possible D gene (6 bases). The CDR3 nucleotides are TGTGCCAGCAGCGAAGACGGGGGCCCCAATCAGCCCCAGCATTTT. This gives the protein CASSEDGGPNQPQHF.